This T cell receptor beta chain was sequenced for a study of T cell repertoires in cytomegalovirus infection. Looking at the study overall: Public TCR beta signatures were indicative of both CMV infection and a matching HLA type.

Study-level points and caveats: CMV carriers with the relevant HLA were identified by cumulative public TCR beta family frequency. The response measured ex vivo was dominated by TCR beta clonotypes (HLA-C-restricted and CMV-specific).

TCRdb analysed the reads with MiXCR anew, one entry per CDR3 protein. The sample shows approximately 140,000 distinct CDR3 sequences, less than 9.5% of them seen only once. The CDR3 runs to 15 residues. Germline V CDR1 and CDR2: SGHRS, YFSETQ. V shed 0 bases and J shed 4 bases, with 13 bases lying between them. Points on this clonotype: What it recognizes is unknown.

This TCR was recovered from a human donor in good health (CMV status not recorded). Some clones in this sample may be carry-over from other donors' samples. Source material: PBMCs. This chain connects TRBV5-1 to TRBJ1-1, with D tentatively TRBD1 (5 bases). The CDR3 reads CASSLDPGGSTEAFF. In DNA form, the CDR3 reads TGCGCCAGCAGCTTGGATCCCGGGGGGAGCACTGAAGCTTTCTTT.